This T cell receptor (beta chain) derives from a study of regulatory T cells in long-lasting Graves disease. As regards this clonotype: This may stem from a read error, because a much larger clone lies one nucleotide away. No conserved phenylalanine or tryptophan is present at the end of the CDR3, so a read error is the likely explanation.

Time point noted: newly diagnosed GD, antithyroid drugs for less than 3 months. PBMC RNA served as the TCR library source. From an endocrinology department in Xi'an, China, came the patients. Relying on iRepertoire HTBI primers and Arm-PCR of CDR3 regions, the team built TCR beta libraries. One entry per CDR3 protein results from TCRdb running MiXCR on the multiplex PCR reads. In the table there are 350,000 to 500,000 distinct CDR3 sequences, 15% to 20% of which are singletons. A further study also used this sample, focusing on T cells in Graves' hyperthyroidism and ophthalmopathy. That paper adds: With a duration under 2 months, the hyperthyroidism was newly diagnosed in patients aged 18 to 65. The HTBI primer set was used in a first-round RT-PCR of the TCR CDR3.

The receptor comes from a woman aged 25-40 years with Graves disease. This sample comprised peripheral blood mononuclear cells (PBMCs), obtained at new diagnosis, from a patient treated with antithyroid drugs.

The CDR3 protein is CASSPAGGPADTQYV. The DNA of the CDR3 is TGCGCCAGCAGCCCAGCGGGAGGGCCAGCAGATACGCAGTATGTT. The chain joins TRBV5-1 to TRBJ2-3; 10 nucleotides match TRBD2. The CDR3 consists of 15 residues. Germline V lookup: CDR1 SGHRS, CDR2 YFSETQ. J was trimmed by 4 bases and V by 4 bases; bases with no gene match: 6.